This TCR beta chain appears in the sequencing data of a study of blood T cell repertoires in COVID-19. J lost 5 bases, V lost 6 bases, and 6 bases had no gene match. Germline V gives CDR1 MDHEN, CDR2 SYDVKM. This CDR3 spans 14 amino acids. The repertoire was sequenced with immunoSEQ multiplex PCR; TCRdb's copy has only in-frame clones and lacks some. The repertoire holds 35,000 to 50,000 clones, with approximately 80% as singletons. The sequenced sample was peripheral blood. The origin of this receptor is a human donor with acute or convalescent COVID-19. The donor label of this sample is uncertain. This sequence joins TRBV28 and TRBJ1-4; 7 bases are shared with TRBD1. CDR3 sequence reads: CASRGGPRNEKLFF. The CDR3 coding sequence is TGTGCCAGCAGAGGGGGCCCAAGGAATGAAAAACTGTTTTTT.